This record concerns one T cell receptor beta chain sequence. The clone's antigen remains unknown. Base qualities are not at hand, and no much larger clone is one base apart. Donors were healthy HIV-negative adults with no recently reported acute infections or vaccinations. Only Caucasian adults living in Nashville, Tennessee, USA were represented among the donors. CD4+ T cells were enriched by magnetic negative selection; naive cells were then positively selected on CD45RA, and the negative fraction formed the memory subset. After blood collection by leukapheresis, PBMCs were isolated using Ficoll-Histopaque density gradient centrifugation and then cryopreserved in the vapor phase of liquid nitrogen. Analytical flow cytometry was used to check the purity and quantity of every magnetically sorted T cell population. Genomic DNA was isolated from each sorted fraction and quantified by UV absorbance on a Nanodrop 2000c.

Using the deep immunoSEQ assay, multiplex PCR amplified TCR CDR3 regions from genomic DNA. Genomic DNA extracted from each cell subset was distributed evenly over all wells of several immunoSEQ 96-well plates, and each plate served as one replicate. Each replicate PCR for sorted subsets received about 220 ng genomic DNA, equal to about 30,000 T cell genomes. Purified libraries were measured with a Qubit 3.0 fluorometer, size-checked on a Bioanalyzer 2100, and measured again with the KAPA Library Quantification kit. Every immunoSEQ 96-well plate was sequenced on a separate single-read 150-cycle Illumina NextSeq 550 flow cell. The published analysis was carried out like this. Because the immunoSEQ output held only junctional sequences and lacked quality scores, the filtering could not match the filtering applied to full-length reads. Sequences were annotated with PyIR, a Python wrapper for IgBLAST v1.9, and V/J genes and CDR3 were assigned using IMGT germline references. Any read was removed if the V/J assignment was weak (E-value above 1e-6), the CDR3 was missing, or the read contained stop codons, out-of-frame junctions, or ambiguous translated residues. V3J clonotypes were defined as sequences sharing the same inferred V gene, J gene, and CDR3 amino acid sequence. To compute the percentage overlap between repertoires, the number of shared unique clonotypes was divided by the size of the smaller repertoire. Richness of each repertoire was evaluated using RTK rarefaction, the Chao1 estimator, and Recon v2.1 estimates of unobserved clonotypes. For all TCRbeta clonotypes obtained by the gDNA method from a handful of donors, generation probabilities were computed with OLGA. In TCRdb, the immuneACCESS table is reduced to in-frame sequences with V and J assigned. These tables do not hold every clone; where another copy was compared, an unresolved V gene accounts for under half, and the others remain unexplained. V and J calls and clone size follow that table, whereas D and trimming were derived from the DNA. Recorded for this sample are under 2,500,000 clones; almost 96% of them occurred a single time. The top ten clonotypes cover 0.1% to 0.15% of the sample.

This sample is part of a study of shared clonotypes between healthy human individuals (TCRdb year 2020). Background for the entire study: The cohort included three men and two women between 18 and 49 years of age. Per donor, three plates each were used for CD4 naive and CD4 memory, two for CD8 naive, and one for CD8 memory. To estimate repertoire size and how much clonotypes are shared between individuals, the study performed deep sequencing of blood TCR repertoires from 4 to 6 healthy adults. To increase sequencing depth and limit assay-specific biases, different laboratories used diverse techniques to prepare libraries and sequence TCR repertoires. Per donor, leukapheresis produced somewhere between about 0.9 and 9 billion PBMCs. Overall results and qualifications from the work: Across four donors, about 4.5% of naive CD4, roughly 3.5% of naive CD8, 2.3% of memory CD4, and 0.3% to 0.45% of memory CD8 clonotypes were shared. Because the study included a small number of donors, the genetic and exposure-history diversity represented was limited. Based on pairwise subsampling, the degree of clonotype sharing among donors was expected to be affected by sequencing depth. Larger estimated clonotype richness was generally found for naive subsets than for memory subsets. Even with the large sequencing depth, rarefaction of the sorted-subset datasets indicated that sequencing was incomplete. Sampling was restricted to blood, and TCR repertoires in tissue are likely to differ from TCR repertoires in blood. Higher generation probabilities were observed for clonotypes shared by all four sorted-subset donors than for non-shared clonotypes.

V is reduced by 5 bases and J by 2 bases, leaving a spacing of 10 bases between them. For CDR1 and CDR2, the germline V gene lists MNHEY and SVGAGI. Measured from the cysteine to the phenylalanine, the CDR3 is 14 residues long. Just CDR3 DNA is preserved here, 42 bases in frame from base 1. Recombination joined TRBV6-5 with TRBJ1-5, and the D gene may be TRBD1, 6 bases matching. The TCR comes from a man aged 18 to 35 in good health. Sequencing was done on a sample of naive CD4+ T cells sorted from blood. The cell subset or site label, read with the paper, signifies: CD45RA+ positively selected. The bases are TGTGCCAGCAGTCAACAGGGTGGCAATCAGCCCCAGCATTTT. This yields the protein CASSQQGGNQPQHF.